This record looks at one TCR beta chain sequence and its context. Its target is unknown. Germline V gives CDR1 MDHEN, CDR2 SYDVKM. The CDR3 is 13 amino acids. Sequenced patients had Stevens-Johnson syndrome or toxic epidermal necrolysis caused by carbamazepine. This sample was included in a study of T cells in severe cutaneous drug reactions. Study context: Naranjo and ALDEN algorithms identified the culprit drug. Blister fluid/cells and PBMC came from acute- or recovery-stage patients. General observations from the study: In carbamazepine-induced Stevens-Johnson syndrome or toxic epidermal necrolysis, TRBV12-4 averaged around 29% in blister cells and about 5.4% in PBMC.

The iRepertoire multiplex PCR system with TCR subtype-specific primers built both bulk and single-cell libraries. Each sample contributed roughly 85-500 ng of RNA for bulk libraries. TCRdb reanalyzed the multiplex PCR reads and collapses them to one entry per CDR3 protein, without DNA. The sample table includes tens of thousands of distinct CDR3 sequences. The clonotype comes from a human donor with toxic epidermal necrolysis, a severe cutaneous drug reaction. The chain combines TRBV28 with TRBJ2-1. The specimen sequenced was PBMCs. The CDR3 sequence is CASSLGPYNEQFF.